This T cell receptor (beta chain) was found in a study of blood T cell repertoires in COVID-19. About the research overall: In each case, the material was cDNA or gDNA derived from T cells, B-cell-depleted T cells, or PBMCs.

The V gene lost 5 bases and the J gene lost 2 bases, with 13 bases spanning the gap. Germline-derived CDR1 and CDR2 are MNHEY and SVGEGT. The CDR3 spans 14 residues. Method: immunoSEQ multiplex PCR; TCRdb's copy keeps in-frame clones and lacks some. The sample comprises 250,000 to 350,000 clones, 80% to 90% of which are singletons, and about 3% rests with the top ten. The sequence derives from a woman in her 30s with active or convalescent COVID-19. The V gene is TRBV6-2 or TRBV6-3, the J gene TRBJ2-7; a possible D gene is TRBD2 (6 bases). Sequenced sample: peripheral blood. The CDR3 DNA sequence: TGTGCCAGCAGTCCCGGGACTGCACCCTACGAGCAGTACTTC. Its translation is CASSPGTAPYEQYF.